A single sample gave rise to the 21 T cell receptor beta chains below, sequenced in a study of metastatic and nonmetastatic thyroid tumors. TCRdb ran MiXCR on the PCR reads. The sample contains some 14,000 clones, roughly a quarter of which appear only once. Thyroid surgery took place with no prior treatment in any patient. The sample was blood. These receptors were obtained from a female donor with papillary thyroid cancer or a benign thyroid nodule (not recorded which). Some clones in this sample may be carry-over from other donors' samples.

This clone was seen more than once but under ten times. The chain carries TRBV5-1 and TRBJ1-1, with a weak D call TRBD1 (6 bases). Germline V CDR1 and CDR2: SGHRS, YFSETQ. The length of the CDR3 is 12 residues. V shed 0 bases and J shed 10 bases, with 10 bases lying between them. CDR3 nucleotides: TGCGCCAGCAGCTTGGGGCAGGGGAGAGCTTTCTTT. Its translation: CASSLGQGRAFF.

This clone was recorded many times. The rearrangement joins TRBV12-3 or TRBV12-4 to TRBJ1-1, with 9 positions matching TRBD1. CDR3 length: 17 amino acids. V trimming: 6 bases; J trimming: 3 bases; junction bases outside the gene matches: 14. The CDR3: CASSLYPGQGGDTEAFF. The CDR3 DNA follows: TGTGCCAGCAGCTTGTACCCGGGACAGGGAGGAGACACTGAAGCTTTCTTT.

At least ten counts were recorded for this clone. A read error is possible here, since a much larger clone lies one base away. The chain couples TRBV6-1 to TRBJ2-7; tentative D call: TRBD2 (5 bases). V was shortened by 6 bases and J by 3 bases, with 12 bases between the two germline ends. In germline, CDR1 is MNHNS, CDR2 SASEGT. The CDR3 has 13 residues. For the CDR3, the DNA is TGTGCCAGCAGGAATGGCGGGCTCTACGAGCAGTACTTC. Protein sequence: CASRNGGLYEQYF.

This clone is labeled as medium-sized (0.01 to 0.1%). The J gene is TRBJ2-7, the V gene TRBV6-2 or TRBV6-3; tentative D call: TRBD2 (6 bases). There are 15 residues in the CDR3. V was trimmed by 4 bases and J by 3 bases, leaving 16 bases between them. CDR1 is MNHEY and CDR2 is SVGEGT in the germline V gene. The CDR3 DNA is TGTGCCAGCAGTTCGGCGGGACTTATGAACTACGAGCAGTACTTC. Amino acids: CASSSAGLMNYEQYF.

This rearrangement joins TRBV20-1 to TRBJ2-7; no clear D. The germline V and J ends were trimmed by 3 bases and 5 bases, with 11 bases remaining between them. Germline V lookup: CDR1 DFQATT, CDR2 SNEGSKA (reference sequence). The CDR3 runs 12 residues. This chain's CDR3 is CSASRSVHEQYF. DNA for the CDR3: TGCAGTGCTAGCCGGTCCGTGCACGAGCAGTACTTC.

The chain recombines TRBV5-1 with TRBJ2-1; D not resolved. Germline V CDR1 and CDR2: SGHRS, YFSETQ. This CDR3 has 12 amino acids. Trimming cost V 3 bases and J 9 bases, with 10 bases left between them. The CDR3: CASSSSVGEQFF. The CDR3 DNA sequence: TGCGCCAGCAGCTCCTCAGTGGGTGAGCAGTTCTTC.

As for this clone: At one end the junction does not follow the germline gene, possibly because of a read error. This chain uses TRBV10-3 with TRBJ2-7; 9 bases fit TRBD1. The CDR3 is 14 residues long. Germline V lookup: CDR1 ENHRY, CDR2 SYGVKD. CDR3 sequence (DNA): TGTGCCATCGGTTACGGGACAGGGTACTACGAGCATTACTTC. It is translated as CAIGYGTGYYEHYF.

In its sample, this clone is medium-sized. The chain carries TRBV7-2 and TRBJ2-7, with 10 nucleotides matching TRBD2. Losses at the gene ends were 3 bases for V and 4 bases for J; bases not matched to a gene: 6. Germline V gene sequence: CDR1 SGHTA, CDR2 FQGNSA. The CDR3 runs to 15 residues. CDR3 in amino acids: CASSFTSGTGYEQYF. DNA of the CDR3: TGTGCCAGCAGCTTCACTAGCGGGACGGGGTACGAGCAGTACTTC.

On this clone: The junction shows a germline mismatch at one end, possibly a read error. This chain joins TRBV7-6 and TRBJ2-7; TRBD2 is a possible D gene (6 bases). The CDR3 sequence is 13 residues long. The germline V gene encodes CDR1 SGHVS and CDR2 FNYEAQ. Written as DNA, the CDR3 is TGTGCCAGCAGCCCTAGCGTAAGCTACGAGCAGCACTTC. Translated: CASSPSVSYEQHF.

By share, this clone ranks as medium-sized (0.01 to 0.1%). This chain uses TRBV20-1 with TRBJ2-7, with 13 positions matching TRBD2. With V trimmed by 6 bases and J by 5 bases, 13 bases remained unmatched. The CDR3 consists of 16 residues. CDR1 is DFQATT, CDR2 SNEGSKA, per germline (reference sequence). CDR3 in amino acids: CSAPATSGRAANEQYF. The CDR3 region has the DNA TGCAGTGCCCCTGCCACTAGCGGGAGGGCCGCCAACGAGCAGTACTTC.

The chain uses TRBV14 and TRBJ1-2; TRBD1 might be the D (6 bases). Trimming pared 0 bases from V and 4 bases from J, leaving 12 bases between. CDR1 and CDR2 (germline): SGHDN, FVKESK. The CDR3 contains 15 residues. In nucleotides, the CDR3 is TGTGCCAGCAGCCAAGATCCGGGGGCGGTCTATGGCTACACCTTC. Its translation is CASSQDPGAVYGYTF.

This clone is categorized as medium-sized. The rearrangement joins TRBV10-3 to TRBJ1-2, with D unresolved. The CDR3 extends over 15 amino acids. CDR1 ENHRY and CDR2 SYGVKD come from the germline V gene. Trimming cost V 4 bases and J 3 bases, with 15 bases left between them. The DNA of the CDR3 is TGTGCCATCAGTGCGGGATCTACCCCCCACTATGGCTACACCTTC. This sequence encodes CAISAGSTPHYGYTF.

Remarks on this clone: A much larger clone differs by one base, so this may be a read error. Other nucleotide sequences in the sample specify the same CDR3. DNA of the CDR3: TGCAGTGCTAGTATGGGACTGAGCTCCTATAATGAGCAGTTCTTC. This codes for CSASMGLSSYNEQFF. The chain is built from TRBV20-1 and TRBJ2-1; TRBD2 is a possible D gene (6 bases). The CDR3 contains 15 residues. Per germline, CDR1 DFQATT and CDR2 SNEGSKA (reference sequence).

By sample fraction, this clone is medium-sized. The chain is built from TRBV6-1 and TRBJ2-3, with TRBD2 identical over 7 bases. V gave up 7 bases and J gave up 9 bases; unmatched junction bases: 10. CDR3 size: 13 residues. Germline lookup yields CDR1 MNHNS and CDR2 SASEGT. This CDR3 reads CASKRGGSDTQYF. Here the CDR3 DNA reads TGTGCCAGCAAGCGCGGGGGAAGCGACACGCAGTATTTT.

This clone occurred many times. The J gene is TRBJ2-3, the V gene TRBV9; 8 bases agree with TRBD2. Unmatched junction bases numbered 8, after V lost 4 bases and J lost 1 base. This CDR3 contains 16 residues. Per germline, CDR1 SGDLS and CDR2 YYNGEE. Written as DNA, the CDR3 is TGTGCCAGCAGCCTGGTAGGGACTAGGGGCACAGATACGCAGTATTTT. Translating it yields CASSLVGTRGTDTQYF.

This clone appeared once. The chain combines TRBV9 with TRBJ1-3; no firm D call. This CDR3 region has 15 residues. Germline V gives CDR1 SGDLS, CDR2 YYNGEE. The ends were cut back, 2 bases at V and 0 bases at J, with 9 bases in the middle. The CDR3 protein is CASSVGEPSGNTIYF. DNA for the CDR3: TGTGCCAGCAGCGTTGGAGAGCCCTCTGGAAACACCATATATTTT.

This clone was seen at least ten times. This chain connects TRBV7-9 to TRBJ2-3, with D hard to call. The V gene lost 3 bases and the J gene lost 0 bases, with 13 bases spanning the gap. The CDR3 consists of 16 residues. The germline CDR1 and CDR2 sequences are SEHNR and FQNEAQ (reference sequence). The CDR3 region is CASSFSGLSSTDTQYF. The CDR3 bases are TGTGCCAGCAGCTTTTCGGGTCTCTCTAGCACAGATACGCAGTATTTT.

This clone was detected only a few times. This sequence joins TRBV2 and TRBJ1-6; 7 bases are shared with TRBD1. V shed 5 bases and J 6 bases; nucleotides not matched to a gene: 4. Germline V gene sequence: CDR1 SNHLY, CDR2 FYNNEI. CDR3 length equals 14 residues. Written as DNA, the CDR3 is TGTGCCAGCAGTCGACAGGGTCCTAATTCACCCCTCCACTTT. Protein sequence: CASSRQGPNSPLHF.

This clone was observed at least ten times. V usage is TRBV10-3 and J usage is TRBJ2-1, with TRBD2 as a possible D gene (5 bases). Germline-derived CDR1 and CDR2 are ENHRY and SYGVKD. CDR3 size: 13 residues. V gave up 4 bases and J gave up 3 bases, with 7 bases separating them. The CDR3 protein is CAISGSGYNEQFF. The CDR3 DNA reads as TGTGCCATCAGTGGGAGCGGCTACAATGAGCAGTTCTTC.

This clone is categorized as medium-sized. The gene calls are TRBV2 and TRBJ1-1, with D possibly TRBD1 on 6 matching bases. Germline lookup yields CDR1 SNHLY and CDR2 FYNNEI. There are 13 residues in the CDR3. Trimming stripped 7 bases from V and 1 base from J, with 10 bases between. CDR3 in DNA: TGTGCCAGCACGACAGGACGGAACACTGAAGCTTTCTTT. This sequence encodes CASTTGRNTEAFF.

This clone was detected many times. The CDR3 is CASSLWAGDGNTIYF. The CDR3, as DNA: TGTGCCAGCAGCTTATGGGCAGGTGATGGAAACACCATATATTTT. This chain connects TRBV7-8 to TRBJ1-3; no clear D. Germline lookup yields CDR1 SGHVS and CDR2 FQNEAQ. Between the trimmed V and J ends, which lost 2 bases and 3 bases, there was a span of 11 bases. The CDR3 loop spans 15 amino acids.